Below are 15 T cell receptor beta chains sequenced from a single sample in a study of shared clonotypes between healthy human individuals. Cells designated naive CD8 were CD45RO-negative and were positively selected for CCR7, with terminally differentiated effector memory CD45RA+ cells excluded. This table comes from immunoSEQ multiplex PCR, and its TCRdb copy is limited to in-frame clones, with some not included. The table includes roughly 1,800,000 clones, just under 95% detected once. Input material: naive CD8+ T cells sorted from blood. Every receptor here comes from a man aged 18 to 30 in good health.

V usage is TRBV5-1 and J usage is TRBJ1-1; TRBD1 matches 8 bases. Germline values: CDR1 SGHRS, CDR2 YFSETQ. The CDR3 is made up of 14 amino acids. Unmatched junction bases numbered 4, after V lost 3 bases and J lost 3 bases. The CDR3 region is CASSWTGKDTEAFF. The CDR3 coding sequence is TGCGCCAGCAGCTGGACAGGGAAGGACACTGAAGCTTTCTTT. The full variable domain, its missing parts supplied by reference TRBV5-1 and TRBJ1-1, is KAGVTQTPRYLIKTRGQQVTLSCSPISGHRSVSWYQQTPGQGLQFLFEYFSETQRNKGNFPGRFSGRQFSNSRSEMNVSTLELGDSALYLCASSWTGKDTEAFFGQGTRLTVV.

The chain carries TRBV2 and TRBJ2-1; D call uncertain. CDR1 SNHLY and CDR2 FYNNEI come from the germline V gene. Trimming shortened V by 2 bases and J by 6 bases, and 14 bases separated the two germline ends. CDR3 size: 15 residues. The CDR3 spells CASSEWLELSNEQFF. CDR3 in DNA: TGTGCCAGCAGTGAATGGCTCGAGCTAAGCAATGAGCAGTTCTTC. The variable domain in full, with the rest retrieved from reference TRBV2 and TRBJ2-1, is EPEVTQTPSHQVTQMGQEVILRCVPISNHLYFYWYRQILGQKVEFLVSFYNNEISEKSEIFDDQFSVERPDGSNFTLKIRSTKLEDSAMYFCASSEWLELSNEQFFGPGTRLTVL.

This chain uses TRBV7-9 with TRBJ1-6, with a weak D call TRBD1 (6 bases). Germline CDR1 reads SEHNR; CDR2 reads FQNEAQ (reference sequence). This CDR3 comprises 16 residues. Trimming removed 0 bases from V and 2 bases from J, with 8 bases in between. The CDR3 DNA sequence: TGTGCCAGCAGCTTAGCGCGGGACACCTATAATTCACCCCTCCACTTT. Protein sequence: CASSLARDTYNSPLHF.

This chain uses TRBV27 with TRBJ1-5; 7 bases are shared with TRBD1. The V gene's germline CDR1 is MNHEY and CDR2 SMNVEV (reference sequence). V was clipped by 4 bases and J by 2 bases; unmatched bases: 5. This CDR3 contains 15 residues. CDR3 sequence reads: CASSWATGGNQPQHF. CDR3 nucleotide sequence: TGTGCCAGCAGTTGGGCCACAGGGGGCAATCAGCCCCAGCATTTT.

The V and J genes are TRBV30 and TRBJ2-3, with 9 bases matching TRBD2. V gave up 3 bases and J gave up 2 bases; unmatched junction bases: 9. Germline V gene data show CDR1 as GTSNPN and CDR2 as SVGIG (reference sequence). The CDR3 totals 16 residues. CDR3 sequence reads: CAWSSGTSSITDTQYF. The CDR3 DNA is TGTGCCTGGAGCTCCGGGACTAGCTCAATCACAGATACGCAGTATTTT. Full variable domain (remainder filled in from reference TRBV30 and TRBJ2-3): SQTIHQWPATLVQPVGSPLSLECTVEGTSNPNLYWYRQAAGRGLQLLFYSVGIGQISSEVPQNLSASRPQDRQFILSSKKLLLSDSGFYLCAWSSGTSSITDTQYFGPGTRLTVL.

CDR3 sequence: CASSYSSETQNIQYF. DNA of the CDR3: TGTGCCAGCAGTTACTCGTCCGAGACGCAAAACATTCAGTACTTC. The chain recombines TRBV6-5 with TRBJ2-4; D unresolved. The CDR3 is 15 residues long. Germline-derived CDR1 and CDR2 are MNHEY and SVGAGI. Trimming took off 0 bases at V and 5 bases at J, with 11 bases between the two ends.

The V and J genes are TRBV25-1 and TRBJ1-5, with unresolved D. The V gene's germline CDR1 is MGHDK and CDR2 SYGVNS. V was shortened by 6 bases and J by 7 bases, with 10 bases between the two germline ends. This CDR3 has 12 residues. The CDR3 region is CASSDIGQPQHF. DNA of the CDR3: TGTGCCAGCAGCGATATAGGGCAGCCCCAGCATTTT.

CDR3 bases: TGTGCCAGCAGCTCTCCAGCGGGAATTCATAATGAGCAGTTCTTC. It encodes CASSSPAGIHNEQFF. The genes are TRBV7-9 and TRBJ2-1; 7 bases are a match to TRBD2. The CDR3 totals 15 residues. The germline CDR1 and CDR2 sequences are SEHNR and FQNEAQ (reference sequence). V lost 4 bases and J lost 7; bases outside the gene matches: 10.

V gene TRBV5-6 combines with J gene TRBJ2-1; possible D gene TRBD1, 5 bases. Trimming cost V 0 bases and J 0 bases, with 10 bases left between them. The germline gives CDR1 SGHDT, CDR2 YYEEEE. This CDR3 contains 16 residues. The CDR3 DNA follows: TGTGCCAGCAGCTTGGATGGGGCCAGCTCCTACAATGAGCAGTTCTTC. It is translated as CASSLDGASSYNEQFF.

This chain links TRBV5-1 with TRBJ2-1, with D possibly being TRBD1 (5 bases). Germline V lookup: CDR1 SGHRS, CDR2 YFSETQ. Trimming left V 7 bases short and J 4 bases short, with 12 bases between. This CDR3 has 13 residues. CDR3: CASSQGGYNEQFF. CDR3 coding DNA: TGCGCCAGCTCCCAGGGCGGTTACAATGAGCAGTTCTTC.

V gene TRBV25-1 combines with J gene TRBJ1-2, with 12 nucleotides matching TRBD1. Trimming took 6 bases from V and 8 from J; bases not matched to a gene: 19. The CDR3 has 18 amino acids. Germline V gene sequence: CDR1 MGHDK, CDR2 SYGVNS. CDR3 coding DNA: TGTGCCAGCAGCCTTCCCTTCTCCCGGGACAGGGGGCGTGAGGGCTACACCTTC. This gives the protein CASSLPFSRDRGREGYTF.

This clone was seen only once. The same CDR3 can be traced to other DNA sequences in this sample. This sequence joins TRBV2 and TRBJ2-7; unclear D gene. The CDR3 is 11 residues long. In germline, CDR1 is SNHLY, CDR2 FYNNEI. The V gene lost 1 base and the J gene lost 5 bases, with 3 bases spanning the gap. The CDR3 reads CASSEEDEQYF. For the CDR3, the DNA is TGTGCCAGCAGTGAAGAAGACGAGCAGTACTTC.

In this sample, this clone turned up once. This chain uses TRBV28 with TRBJ1-4; no firm D call. Between the trimmed V and J ends, which lost 5 bases and 2 bases, there was a span of 15 bases. In germline, CDR1 is MDHEN, CDR2 SYDVKM. The CDR3 spans 16 residues. CDR3 DNA: TGTGCCAGCAGTAGTCGGAGGGAGGAGACTAATGAAAAACTGTTTTTT. It is translated as CASSSRREETNEKLFF. Filled out from reference TRBV28 and TRBJ1-4, the complete variable domain reads DVKVTQSSRYLVKRTGEKVFLECVQDMDHENMFWYRQDPGLGLRLIYFSYDVKMKEKGDIPEGYSVSREKKERFSLILESASTNQTSMYLCASSSRREETNEKLFFGSGTQLSVL.

The V and J genes are TRBV4-1 and TRBJ2-3; 12 bases are shared with TRBD2. This CDR3 is 18 amino acids long. Unmatched junction bases numbered 9, after V lost 0 bases and J lost 5 bases. Looked up from germline, CDR1 is MGHRA and CDR2 is YSYEKL. CDR3: CASSQEPLGLAGLDTQYF. CDR3 nucleotide sequence: TGCGCCAGCAGCCAAGAGCCCCTCGGACTAGCGGGACTAGATACGCAGTATTTT.

About this clone: The same CDR3 is also encoded by other DNA sequences in this sample. V gene TRBV10-3 combines with J gene TRBJ2-7; D is ambiguous. V lost 0 bases to trimming and J lost 4 bases, with 4 bases between them. The CDR3 contains 12 residues. Germline values: CDR1 ENHRY, CDR2 SYGVKD. The CDR3 coding sequence is TGTGCCATCAGTGAGTCCGGGTACGAGCAGTACTTC. Its translation is CAISESGYEQYF.